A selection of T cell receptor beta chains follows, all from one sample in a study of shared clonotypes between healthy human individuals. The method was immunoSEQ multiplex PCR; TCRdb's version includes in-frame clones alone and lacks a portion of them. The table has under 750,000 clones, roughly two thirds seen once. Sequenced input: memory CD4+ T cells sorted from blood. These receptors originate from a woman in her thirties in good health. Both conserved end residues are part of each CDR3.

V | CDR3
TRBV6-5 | CASSASGALGYGYTF
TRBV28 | CASSPGQGLQETQYF
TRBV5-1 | CASSLVGDRAGANVLTF
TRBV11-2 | CASSLVPGSKETQYF
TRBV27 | CASSLGDNGNQPQHF
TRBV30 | CAWSVKTSGITGELFF
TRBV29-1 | CSGSGQDYGYTF
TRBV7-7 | CASSGGARWETQYF
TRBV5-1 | CASSPGDRDASEQYF
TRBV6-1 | CASSGVGTWGTGELFF
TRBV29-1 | CSVAGPTNEQFF
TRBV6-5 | CASSSTGDYGYTF
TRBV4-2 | CASSQGEGAGTDTQYF
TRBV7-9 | CASMNLSVSTEAFF
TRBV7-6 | CASRGTGSTNEKLFF
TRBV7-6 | CASSSGLGAQYF
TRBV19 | CASSPLLGYTSEQYF
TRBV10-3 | CAISESAGQNTGELFF
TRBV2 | CASKEGVSNNYGYTF
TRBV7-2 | CASSLMTGRGYGEQFF
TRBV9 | CASSLRVETAEAFF
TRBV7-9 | CAGGSALSTDTQYF
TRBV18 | CASSPPQGGSNEQFF
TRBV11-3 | CASSGQQNTEAFF
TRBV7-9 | CASSLTGGTNEKLFF
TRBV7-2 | CASSSRKYRENEQYF
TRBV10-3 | CAISGREGLAVSYF
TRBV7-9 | CASSEDRFQPQHF
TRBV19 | CASTFPGQIHTEAFF